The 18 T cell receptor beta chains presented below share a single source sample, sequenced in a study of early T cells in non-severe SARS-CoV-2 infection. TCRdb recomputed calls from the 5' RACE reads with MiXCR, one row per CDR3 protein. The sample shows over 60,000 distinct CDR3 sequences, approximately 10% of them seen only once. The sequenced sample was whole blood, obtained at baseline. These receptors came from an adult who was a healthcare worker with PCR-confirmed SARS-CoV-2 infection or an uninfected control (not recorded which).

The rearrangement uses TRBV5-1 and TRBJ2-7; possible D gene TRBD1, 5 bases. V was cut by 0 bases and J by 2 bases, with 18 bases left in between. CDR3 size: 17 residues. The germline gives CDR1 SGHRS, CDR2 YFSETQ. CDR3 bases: TGCGCCAGCAGCTTGGTGGGGCAGGGCTATCCCCCCTACGAGCAGTACTTC. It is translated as CASSLVGQGYPPYEQYF.

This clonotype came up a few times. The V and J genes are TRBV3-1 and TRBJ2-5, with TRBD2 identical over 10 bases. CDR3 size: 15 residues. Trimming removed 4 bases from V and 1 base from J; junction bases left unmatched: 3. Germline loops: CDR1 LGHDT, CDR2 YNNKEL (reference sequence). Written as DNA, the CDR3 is TGTGCCAGCAGCCCCCGACTAGCGGGCCAAGAGACCCAGTACTTC. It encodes CASSPRLAGQETQYF.

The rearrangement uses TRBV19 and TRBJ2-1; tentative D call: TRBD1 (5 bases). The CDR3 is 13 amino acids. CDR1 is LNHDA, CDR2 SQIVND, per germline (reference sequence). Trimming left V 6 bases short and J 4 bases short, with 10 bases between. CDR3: CASRGQPYNEQFF. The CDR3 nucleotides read TGTGCCAGTAGGGGGCAGCCTTACAATGAGCAGTTCTTC.

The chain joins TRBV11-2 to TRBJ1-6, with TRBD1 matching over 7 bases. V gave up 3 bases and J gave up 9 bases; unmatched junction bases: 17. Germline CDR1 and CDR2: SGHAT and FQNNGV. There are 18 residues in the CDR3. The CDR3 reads CASSFGTGDLINTSPLHF. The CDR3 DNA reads TGTGCCAGCAGCTTCGGAACAGGGGACCTCATAAACACTTCACCCCTCCACTTT.

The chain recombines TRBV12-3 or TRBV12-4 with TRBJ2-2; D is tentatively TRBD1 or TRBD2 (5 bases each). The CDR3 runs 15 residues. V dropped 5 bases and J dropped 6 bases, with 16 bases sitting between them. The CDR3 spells CASSGRDGPPGELFF. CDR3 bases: TGTGCCAGCAGTGGCCGGGACGGACCCCCCGGGGAGCTGTTTTTT.

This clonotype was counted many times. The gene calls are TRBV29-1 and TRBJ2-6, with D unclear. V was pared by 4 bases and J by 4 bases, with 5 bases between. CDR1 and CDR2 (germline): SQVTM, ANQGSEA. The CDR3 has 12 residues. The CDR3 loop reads CSVVAGANVLTF. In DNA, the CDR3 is TGCAGCGTTGTCGCGGGGGCCAACGTCCTGACTTTC.

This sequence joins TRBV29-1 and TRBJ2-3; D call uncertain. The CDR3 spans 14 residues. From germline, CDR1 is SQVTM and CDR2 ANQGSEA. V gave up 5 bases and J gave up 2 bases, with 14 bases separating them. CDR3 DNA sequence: TGCAGCGTTTCCAGCAGGATATCCACAGATACGCAGTATTTT. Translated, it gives CSVSSRISTDTQYF.

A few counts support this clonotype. The CDR3 bases are TGTGCCAGCAGTTCACCCCGGACTAGCGGGGCGGAGACCCAGTACTTC. The encoded protein is CASSSPRTSGAETQYF. This chain connects TRBV27 to TRBJ2-5; TRBD2 matches at 12 bases. Germline lookup yields CDR1 MNHEY and CDR2 SMNVEV (reference sequence). CDR3 size: 16 residues. With V trimmed by 4 bases and J by 5 bases, 8 bases remained unmatched.

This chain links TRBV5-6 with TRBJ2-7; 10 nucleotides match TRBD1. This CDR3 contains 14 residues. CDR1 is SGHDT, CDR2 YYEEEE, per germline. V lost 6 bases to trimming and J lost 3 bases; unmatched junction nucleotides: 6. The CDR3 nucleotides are TGTGCCAGCAACGACAGGGGGCACAGCTACGAGCAGTACTTC. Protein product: CASNDRGHSYEQYF.

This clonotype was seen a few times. The CDR3 bases are TGTGCCAGCGGAAGGGCCCCCTTTGATACGCAGTATTTT. The encoded protein is CASGRAPFDTQYF. The rearrangement links TRBV11-2 to TRBJ2-3; D remains unclear. The CDR3 has 13 amino acids. The germline V gene has CDR1 SGHAT and CDR2 FQNNGV. V gave up 8 bases and J gave up 6 bases, with 15 bases separating them.

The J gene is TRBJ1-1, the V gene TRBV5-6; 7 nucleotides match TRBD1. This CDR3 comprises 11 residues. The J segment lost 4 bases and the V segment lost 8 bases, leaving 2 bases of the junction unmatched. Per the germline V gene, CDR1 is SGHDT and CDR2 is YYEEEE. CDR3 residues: CASSGGTEAFF. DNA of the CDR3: TGTGCCAGTTCAGGGGGCACTGAAGCTTTCTTT.

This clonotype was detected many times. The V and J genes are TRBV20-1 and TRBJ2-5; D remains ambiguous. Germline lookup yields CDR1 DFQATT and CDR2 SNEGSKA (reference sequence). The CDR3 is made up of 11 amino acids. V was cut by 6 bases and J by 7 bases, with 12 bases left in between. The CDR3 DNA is TGCAGTGCCGCCACCGATCGGACCCAGTACTTC. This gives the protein CSAATDRTQYF.

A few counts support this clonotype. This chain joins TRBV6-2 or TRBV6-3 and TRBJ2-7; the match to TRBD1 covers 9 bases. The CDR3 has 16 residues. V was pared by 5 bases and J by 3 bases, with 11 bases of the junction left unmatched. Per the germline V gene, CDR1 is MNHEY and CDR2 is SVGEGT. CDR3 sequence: CASSQTGGAGSYEQYF. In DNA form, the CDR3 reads TGTGCCAGCAGTCAAACAGGGGGCGCAGGAAGCTACGAGCAGTACTTC.

The CDR3 nucleotides read TGCAGTGCTTCTCCTTTGGCGGGGAAGGAGACCCAGTACTTC. Its protein product is CSASPLAGKETQYF. The J gene is TRBJ2-5, the V gene TRBV20-1; maybe TRBD2 (6 bases). V lost 5 bases and J 5 bases, leaving 18 bases between the germline ends. Germline-derived CDR1 and CDR2 are DFQATT and SNEGSKA (reference sequence). The CDR3 spans 14 residues.

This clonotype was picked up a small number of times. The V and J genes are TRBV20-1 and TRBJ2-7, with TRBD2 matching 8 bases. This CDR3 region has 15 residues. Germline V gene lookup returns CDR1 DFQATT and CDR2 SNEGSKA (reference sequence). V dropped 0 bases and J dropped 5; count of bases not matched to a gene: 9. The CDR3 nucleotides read TGCAGTGCTAGAGATCCTGGCGGGACTAGTAACGAGCAGTACTTC. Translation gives CSARDPGGTSNEQYF.

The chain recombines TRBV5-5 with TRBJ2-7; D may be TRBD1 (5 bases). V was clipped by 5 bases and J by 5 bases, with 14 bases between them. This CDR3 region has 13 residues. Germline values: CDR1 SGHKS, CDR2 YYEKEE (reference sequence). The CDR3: CASSFGPRDEQYF. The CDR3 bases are TGTGCCAGCAGTTTTGGGCCCAGGGACGAGCAGTACTTC.

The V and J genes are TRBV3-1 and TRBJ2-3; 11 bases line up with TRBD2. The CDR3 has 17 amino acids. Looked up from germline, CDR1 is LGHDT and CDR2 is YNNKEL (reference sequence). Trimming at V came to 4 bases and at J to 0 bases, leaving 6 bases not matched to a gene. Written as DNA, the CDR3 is TGTGCCAGCAGCCGAGGGACTAGCGGACACAGCACAGATACGCAGTATTTT. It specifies CASSRGTSGHSTDTQYF.

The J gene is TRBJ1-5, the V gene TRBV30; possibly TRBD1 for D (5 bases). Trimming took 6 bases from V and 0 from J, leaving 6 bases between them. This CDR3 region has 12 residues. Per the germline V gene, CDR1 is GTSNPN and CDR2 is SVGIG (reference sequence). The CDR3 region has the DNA TGTGCCTGTGGGGGTAGCAATCAGCCCCAGCATTTT. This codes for CACGGSNQPQHF.